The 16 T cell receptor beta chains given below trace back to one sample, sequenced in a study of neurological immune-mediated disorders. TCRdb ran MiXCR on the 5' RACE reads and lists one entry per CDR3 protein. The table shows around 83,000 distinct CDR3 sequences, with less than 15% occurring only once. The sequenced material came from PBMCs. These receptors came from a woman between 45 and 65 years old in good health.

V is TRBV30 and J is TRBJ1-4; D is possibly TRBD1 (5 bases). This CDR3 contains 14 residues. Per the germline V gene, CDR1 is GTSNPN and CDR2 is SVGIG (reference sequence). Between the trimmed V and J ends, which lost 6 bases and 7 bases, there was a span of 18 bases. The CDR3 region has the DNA TGTGCCTGTCAGGGACCGAACTCTCCTGAAAAACTGTTTTTT. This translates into CACQGPNSPEKLFF.

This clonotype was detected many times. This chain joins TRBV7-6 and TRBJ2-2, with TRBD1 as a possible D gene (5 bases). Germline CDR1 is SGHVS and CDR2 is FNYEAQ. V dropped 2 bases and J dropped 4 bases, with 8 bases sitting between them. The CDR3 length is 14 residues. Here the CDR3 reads CASSLFQGTGELFF. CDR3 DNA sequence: TGTGCCAGCAGCTTATTCCAGGGCACCGGGGAGCTGTTTTTT.

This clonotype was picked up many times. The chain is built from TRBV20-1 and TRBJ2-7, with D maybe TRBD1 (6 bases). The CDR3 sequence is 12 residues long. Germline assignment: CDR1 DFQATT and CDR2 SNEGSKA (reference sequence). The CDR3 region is CRAAQGNYEQYF. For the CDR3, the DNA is TGCAGGGCGGCACAGGGAAACTACGAGCAGTACTTC.

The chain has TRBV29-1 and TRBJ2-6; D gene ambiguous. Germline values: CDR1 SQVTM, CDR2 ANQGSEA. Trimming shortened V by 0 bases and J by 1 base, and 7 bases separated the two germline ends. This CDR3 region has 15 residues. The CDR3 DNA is TGCAGCGTTGAAGATCGGGCTTCTGGGGCCAACGTCCTGACTTTC. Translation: CSVEDRASGANVLTF.

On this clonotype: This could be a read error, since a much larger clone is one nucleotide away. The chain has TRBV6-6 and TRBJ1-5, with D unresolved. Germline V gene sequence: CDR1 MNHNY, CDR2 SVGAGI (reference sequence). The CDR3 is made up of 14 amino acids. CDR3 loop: CASNPAAANQAQHF. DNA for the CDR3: TGTGCCAGCAACCCCGCCGCGGCAAATCAGGCCCAGCATTTT.

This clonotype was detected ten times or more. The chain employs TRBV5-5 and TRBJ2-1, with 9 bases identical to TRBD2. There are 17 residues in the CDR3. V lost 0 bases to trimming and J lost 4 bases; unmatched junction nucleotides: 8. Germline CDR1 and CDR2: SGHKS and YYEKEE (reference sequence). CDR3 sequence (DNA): TGTGCCAGCAGCTTGGGCCCGCGGACTAGCGATTACAATGAGCAGTTCTTC. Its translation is CASSLGPRTSDYNEQFF.

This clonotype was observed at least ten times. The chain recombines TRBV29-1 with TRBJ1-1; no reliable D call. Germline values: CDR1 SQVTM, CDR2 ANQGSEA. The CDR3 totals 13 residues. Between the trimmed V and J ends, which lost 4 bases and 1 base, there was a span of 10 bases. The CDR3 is CSVALAENTEAFF. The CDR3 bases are TGCAGCGTTGCATTGGCCGAGAACACTGAAGCTTTCTTT.

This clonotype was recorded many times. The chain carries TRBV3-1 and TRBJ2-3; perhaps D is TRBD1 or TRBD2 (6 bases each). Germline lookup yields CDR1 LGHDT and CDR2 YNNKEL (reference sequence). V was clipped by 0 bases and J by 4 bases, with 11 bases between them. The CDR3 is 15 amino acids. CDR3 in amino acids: CASSQERRGSDTQYF. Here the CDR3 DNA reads TGTGCCAGCAGCCAAGAGAGGAGGGGGTCAGATACGCAGTATTTT.

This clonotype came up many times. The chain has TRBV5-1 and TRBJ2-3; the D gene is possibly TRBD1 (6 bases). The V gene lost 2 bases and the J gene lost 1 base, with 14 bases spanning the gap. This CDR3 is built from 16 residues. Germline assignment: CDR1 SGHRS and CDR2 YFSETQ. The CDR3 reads CASSLQGPAGTDTQYF. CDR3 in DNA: TGCGCCAGCAGCTTACAGGGTCCAGCTGGCACAGATACGCAGTATTTT.

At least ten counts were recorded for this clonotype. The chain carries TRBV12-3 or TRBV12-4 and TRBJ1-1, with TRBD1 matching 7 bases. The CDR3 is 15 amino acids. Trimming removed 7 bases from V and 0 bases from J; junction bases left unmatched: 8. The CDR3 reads CASTLMGQMNTEAFF. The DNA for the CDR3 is TGTGCCAGCACCTTAATGGGACAGATGAACACTGAAGCTTTCTTT.

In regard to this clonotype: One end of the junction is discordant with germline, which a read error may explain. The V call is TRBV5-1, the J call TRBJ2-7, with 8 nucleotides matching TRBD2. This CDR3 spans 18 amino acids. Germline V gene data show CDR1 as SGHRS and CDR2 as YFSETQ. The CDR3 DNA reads TGCGCCAGCAGCTTGGCCGGGATGACGGGGGGGGCGGCCTACGAGCAATACTTC. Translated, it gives CASSLAGMTGGAAYEQYF. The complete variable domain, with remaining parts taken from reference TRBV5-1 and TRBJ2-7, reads KAGVTQTPRYLIKTRGQQVTLSCSPISGHRSVSWYQQTPGQGLQFLFEYFSETQRNKGNFPGRFSGRQFSNSRSEMNVSTLELGDSALYLCASSLAGMTGGAAYEQYFGPGTRLTVT.

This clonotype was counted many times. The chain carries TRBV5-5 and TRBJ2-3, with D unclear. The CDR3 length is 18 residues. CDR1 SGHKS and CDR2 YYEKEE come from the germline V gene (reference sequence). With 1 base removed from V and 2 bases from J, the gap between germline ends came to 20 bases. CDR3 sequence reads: CASSLTGKTLRLTDTQYF. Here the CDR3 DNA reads TGTGCCAGCAGCTTGACTGGGAAAACCCTTCGACTCACAGATACGCAGTATTTT.

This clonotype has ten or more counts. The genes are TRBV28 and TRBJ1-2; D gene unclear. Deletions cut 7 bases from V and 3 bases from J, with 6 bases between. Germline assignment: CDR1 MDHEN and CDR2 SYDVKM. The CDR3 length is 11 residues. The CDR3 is CASTGDYGYTF. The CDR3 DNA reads TGTGCCAGCACCGGGGACTATGGCTACACCTTC.

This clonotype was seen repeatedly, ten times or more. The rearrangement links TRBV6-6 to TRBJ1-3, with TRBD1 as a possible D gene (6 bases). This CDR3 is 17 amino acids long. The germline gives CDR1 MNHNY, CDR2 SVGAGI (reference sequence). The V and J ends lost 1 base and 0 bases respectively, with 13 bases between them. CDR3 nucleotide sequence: TGTGCCAGCAGTTACTGGGGGGCAGTCAGCTCTGGAAACACCATATATTTT. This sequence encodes CASSYWGAVSSGNTIYF.

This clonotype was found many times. The CDR3 DNA is TGTGCCAGCAGCTCTTCAGGGGTAGGGGGGAAAGCTTTCTTT. It encodes CASSSSGVGGKAFF. The chain couples TRBV5-5 to TRBJ1-1, with TRBD1 as a possible D gene (6 bases). The CDR3 sequence is 14 residues long. V shed 3 bases and J shed 9 bases, with 18 bases lying between them. Germline V gene data show CDR1 as SGHKS and CDR2 as YYEKEE (reference sequence).

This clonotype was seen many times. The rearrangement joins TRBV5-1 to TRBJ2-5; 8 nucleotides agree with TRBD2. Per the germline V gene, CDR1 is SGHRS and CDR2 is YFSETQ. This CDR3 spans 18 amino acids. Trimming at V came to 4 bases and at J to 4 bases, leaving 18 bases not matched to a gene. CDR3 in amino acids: CASSPGLVQSRLAETQYF. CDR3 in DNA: TGCGCCAGCAGCCCGGGACTAGTTCAGAGTCGATTAGCAGAGACCCAGTACTTC.